This T cell receptor (beta chain) was retrieved from a study of blood T cells in healthy people across ages. The authors ran a second PCR of about 6 to 11 cycles using a sample-barcoded 5' primer and a J-beta primer mix. One entry per CDR3 protein results from TCRdb running MiXCR on the 5' RACE reads. The sample carries 780,000 or so distinct CDR3 sequences, around 25% recorded once. Germline assignment: CDR1 SGHTA and CDR2 FQGTGA. There are 14 residues in the CDR3. These data were also reused for a study on T cells of mothers and their children.

The origin of this receptor is a boy between 5 and 17 years old in good health. This rearrangement joins TRBV7-3 to TRBJ2-5; the D gene is possibly TRBD2 (6 bases). The assigned J gene may be wrong: the sequence end matches TRBJ2-1 better. The source material was blood. The CDR3 loop reads CASSPSGLRNEQFF. CDR3 bases: TGTGCCAGCAGCCCCTCGGGACTCCGCAATGAGCAGTTCTTC.